These T cell receptor beta chains were read from a single sample in a study of post-analysis software for immune sequencing data. TCRdb re-analysed the PCR reads in MiXCR, keeping a single row per CDR3 protein. The profile shows roughly 800,000 distinct CDR3 sequences, around 27% of them singletons. The source material was blood. These receptors were collected from a girl aged 10 to 17 with multiple sclerosis. Both conserved end residues are trimmed from each CDR3. Fields, in order: V gene, J gene, CDR3 length, CDR3 protein.

TRBV9,TRBJ2-1,14,ASSVSSGGGAYEQF
TRBV20-1,TRBJ2-7,13,SARGEDSRPYEQY
TRBV20-1,TRBJ2-5,14,SAGKGEGLAGETQY
TRBV5-1,TRBJ1-1,10,ASKNTNTEAF
TRBV7-8,TRBJ1-1,13,ASSLNSAMNTEAF
TRBV3-1,.,11,ASSQGNFYEQY
TRBV7-7,TRBJ2-1,12,ASSSWGLGNEQF
TRBV24-1,TRBJ1-2,13,ATSDRGTPNYGYT
TRBV12-3/TRBV12-4,TRBJ1-6,10,ASTTGSSPLH
TRBV12-3/TRBV12-4,TRBJ2-3,11,ASSFNPPDTQY
TRBV9,TRBJ2-1,12,ASSPQGLNSEQF
TRBV7-9,TRBJ2-1,13,ASSASGGASNEQF
TRBV5-1,TRBJ2-7,12,ASSFRGAYYEQY
TRBV5-1,TRBJ2-5,10,ASSWPQETQY
TRBV6-6,TRBJ2-1,13,ASSSPRGRTNEQF
TRBV4-2,TRBJ2-5,14,ASSLTGTGTMETQY